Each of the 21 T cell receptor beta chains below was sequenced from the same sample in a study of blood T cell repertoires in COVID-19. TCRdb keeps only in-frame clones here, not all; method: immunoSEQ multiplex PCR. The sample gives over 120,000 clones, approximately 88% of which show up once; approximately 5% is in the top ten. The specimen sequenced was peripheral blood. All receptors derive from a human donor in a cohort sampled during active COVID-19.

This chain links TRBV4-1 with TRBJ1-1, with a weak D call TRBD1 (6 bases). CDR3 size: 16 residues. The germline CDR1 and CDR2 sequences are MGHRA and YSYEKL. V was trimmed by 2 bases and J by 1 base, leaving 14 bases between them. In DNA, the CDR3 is TGCGCCAGCAGCCAACCAAGACAGGCACGGAACACTGAAGCTTTCTTT. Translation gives CASSQPRQARNTEAFF.

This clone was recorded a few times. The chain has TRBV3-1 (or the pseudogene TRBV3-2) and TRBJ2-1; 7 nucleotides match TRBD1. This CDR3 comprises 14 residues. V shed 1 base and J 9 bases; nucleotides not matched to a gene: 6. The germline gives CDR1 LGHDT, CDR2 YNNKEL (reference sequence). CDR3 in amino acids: CASSQGRAGGEQFF. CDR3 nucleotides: TGTGCCAGCAGCCAAGGAAGAGCAGGGGGTGAGCAGTTCTTC.

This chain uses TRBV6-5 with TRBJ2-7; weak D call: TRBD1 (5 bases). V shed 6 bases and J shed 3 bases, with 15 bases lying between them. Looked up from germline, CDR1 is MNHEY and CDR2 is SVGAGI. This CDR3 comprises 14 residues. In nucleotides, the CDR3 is TGTGCCAGCAGCGTCTTAGGGGCTAGCTACGAGCAGTACTTC. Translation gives CASSVLGASYEQYF.

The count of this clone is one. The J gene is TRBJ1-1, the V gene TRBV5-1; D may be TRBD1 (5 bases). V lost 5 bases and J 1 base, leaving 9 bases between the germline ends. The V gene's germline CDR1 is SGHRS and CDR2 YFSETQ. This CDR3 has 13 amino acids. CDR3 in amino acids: CASRSTGNTEAFF. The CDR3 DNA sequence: TGCGCCAGCAGATCCACAGGGAACACTGAAGCTTTCTTT.

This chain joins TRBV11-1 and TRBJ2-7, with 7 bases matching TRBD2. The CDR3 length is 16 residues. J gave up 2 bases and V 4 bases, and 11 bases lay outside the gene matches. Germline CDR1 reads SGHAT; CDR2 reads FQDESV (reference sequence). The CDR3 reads CASSSSFSGSAYEQYF. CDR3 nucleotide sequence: TGTGCCAGCAGCTCAAGTTTTAGCGGGTCGGCCTACGAGCAGTACTTC. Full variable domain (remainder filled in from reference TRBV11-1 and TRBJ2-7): EAEVAQSPRYKITEKSQAVAFWCDPISGHATLYWYRQILGQGPELLVQFQDESVVDDSQLPKDRFSAERLKGVDSTLKIQPAELGDSAMYLCASSSSFSGSAYEQYFGPGTRLTVT.

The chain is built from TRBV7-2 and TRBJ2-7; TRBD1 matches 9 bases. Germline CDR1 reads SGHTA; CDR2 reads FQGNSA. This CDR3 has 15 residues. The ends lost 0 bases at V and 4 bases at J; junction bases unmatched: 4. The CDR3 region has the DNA TGTGCCAGCAGCTTAGCCCGGGACAGGGTTTACGAGCAGTACTTC. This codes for CASSLARDRVYEQYF.

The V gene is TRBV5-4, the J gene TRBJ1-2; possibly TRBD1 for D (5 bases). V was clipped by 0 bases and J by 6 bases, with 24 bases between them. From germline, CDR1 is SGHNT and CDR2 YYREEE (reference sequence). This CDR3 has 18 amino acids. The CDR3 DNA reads TGTGCCAGCAGCTTGGTTTCGGGGCAGGTTTCCGGGAGAGATGGCTACACCTTC. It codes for CASSLVSGQVSGRDGYTF.

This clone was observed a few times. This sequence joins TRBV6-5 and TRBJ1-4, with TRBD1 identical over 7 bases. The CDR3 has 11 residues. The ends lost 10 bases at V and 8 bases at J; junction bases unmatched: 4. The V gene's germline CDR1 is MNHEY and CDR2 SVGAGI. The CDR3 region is CATYRGEKLFF. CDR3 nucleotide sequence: TGTGCCACCTACAGGGGCGAAAAACTGTTTTTT.

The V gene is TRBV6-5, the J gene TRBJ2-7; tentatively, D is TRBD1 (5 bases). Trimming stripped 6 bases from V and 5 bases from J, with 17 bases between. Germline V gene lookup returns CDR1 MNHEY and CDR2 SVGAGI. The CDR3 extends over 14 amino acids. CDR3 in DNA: TGTGCCAGCAGAAAACGAGACCCCAGGGACGAGCAGTACTTC. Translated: CASRKRDPRDEQYF.

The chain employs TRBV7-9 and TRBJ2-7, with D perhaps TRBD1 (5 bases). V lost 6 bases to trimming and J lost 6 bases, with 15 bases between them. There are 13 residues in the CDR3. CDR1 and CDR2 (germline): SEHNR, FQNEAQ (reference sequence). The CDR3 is CASSLGRVGEQYF. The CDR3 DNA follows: TGTGCCAGCAGTTTGGGCAGGGTAGGCGAGCAGTACTTC. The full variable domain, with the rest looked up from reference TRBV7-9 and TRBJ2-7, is DTGVSQNPRHKITKRGQNVTFRCDPISEHNRLYWYRQTLGQGPEFLTYFQNEAQLEKSRLLSDRFSAERPKGSFSTLEIQRTEQGDSAMYLCASSLGRVGEQYFGPGTRLTVT.

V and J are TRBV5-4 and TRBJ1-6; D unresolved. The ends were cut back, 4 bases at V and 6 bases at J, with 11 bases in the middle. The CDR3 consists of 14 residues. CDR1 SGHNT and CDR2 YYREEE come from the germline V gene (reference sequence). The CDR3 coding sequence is TGTGCCAGCAGCGTACAGATGGGTAATTCACCCCTCCACTTT. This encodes CASSVQMGNSPLHF. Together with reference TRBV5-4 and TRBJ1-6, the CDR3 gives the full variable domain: ETGVTQSPTHLIKTRGQQVTLRCSSQSGHNTVSWYQQALGQGPQFIFQYYREEENGRGNFPPRFSGLQFPNYSSELNVNALELDDSALYLCASSVQMGNSPLHFGNGTRLTVT.

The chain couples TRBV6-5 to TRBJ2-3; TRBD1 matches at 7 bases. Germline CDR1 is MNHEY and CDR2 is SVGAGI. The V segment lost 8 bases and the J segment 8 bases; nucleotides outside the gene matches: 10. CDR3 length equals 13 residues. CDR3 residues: CASVEGAKGTQYF. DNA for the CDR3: TGTGCCAGCGTAGAGGGGGCGAAAGGTACGCAGTATTTT.

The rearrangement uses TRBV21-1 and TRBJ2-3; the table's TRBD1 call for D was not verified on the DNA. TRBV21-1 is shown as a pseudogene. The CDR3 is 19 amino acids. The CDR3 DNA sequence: TGTGCCAGCAGCGGTTTTAAGGGCCGACAGGGAGGTAGGACAGATACGCAGTATTTT. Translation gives CASSGFKGRQGGRTDTQYF.

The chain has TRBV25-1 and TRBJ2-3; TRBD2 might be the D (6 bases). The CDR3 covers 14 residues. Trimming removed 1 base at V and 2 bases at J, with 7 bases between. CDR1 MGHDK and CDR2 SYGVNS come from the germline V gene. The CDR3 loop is CASSEWDSTDTQYF. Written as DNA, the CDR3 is TGTGCCAGCAGTGAATGGGACTCCACAGATACGCAGTATTTT.

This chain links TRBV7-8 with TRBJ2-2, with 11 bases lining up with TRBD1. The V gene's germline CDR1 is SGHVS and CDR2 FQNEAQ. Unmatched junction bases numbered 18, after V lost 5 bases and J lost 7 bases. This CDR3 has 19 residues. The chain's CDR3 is CASSHLPGQGGKIGGELFF. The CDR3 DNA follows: TGTGCCAGCAGCCACCTCCCGGGACAGGGGGGTAAAATTGGCGGGGAGCTGTTTTTT.

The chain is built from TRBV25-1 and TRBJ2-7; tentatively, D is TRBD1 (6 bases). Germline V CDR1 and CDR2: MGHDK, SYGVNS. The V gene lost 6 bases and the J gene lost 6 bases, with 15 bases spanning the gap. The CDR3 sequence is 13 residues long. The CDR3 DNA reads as TGTGCCAGCAGGTCGACAGGCTCGCCCGAGCAGTACTTC. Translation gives CASRSTGSPEQYF.

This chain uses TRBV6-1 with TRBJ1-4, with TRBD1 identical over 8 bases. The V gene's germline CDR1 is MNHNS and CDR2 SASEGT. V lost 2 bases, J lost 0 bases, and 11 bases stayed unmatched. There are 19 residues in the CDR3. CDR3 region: CASSESLDRASPTNEKLFF. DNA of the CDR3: TGTGCCAGCAGTGAAAGTCTGGACAGGGCCAGCCCAACTAATGAAAAACTGTTTTTT.

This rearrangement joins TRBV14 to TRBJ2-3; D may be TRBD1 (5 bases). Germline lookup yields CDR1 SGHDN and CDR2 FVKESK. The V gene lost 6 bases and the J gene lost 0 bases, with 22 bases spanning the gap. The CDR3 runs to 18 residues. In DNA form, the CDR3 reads TGTGCCAGCAGTAACGGTACAGGAGCAGTATGTAGCACAGATACGCAGTATTTT. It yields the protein CASSNGTGAVCSTDTQYF.

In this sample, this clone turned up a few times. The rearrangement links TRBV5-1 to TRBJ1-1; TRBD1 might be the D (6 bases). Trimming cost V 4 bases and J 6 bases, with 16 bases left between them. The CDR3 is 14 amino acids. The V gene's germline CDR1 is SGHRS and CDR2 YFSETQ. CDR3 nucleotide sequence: TGCGCCAGCAGCAAAGGACAGCTAGGCGCTGAAGCTTTCTTT. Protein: CASSKGQLGAEAFF.

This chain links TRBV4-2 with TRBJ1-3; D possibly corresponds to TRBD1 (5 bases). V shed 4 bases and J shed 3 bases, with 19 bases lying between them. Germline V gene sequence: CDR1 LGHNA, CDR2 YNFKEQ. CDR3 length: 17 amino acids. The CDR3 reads CASSREGQGMVGNTIYF. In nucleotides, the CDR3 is TGTGCCAGCAGCCGGGAAGGGCAGGGAATGGTTGGAAACACCATATATTTT.

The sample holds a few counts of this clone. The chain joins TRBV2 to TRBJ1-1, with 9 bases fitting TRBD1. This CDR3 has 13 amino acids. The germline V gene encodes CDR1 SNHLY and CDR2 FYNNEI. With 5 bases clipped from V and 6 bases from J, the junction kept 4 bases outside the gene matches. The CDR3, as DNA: TGTGCCAGCAGTACTACAGGGGGCGCTGAAGCTTTCTTT. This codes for CASSTTGGAEAFF.